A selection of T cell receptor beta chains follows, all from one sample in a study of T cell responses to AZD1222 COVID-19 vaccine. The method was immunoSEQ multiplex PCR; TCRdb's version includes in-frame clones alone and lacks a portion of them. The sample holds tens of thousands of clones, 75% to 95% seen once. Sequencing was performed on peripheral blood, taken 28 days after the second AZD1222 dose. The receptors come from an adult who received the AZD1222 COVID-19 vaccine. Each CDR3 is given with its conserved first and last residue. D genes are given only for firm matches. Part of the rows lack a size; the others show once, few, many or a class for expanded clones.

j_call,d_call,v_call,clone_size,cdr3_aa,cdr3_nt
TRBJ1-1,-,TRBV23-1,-,CASSRFYTEAFF,TGCGCCAGCAGTCGGTTTTACACTGAAGCTTTCTTT
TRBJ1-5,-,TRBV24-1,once,CATSFSSNQPQHF,TGTGCCACCAGTTTTTCTAGCAATCAGCCCCAGCATTTT
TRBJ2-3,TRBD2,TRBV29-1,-,CSVGRREIGTDTQYF,TGCAGCGTTGGGAGGCGGGAGATTGGCACAGATACGCAGTATTTT
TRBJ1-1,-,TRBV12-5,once,CASGTETGAEAFF,TGTGCTAGTGGTACCGAGACAGGAGCTGAAGCTTTCTTT
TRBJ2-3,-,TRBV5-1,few,CASSLQAALSTDTQYF,TGCGCCAGCAGCTTGCAAGCGGCCCTTAGCACAGATACGCAGTATTTT
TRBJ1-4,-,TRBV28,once,CASSSTGPPNEKLFF,TGTGCCAGCAGTTCAACAGGGCCCCCTAATGAAAAACTGTTTTTT
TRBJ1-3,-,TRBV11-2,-,CASSLPASRNTIYF,TGTGCCAGCAGCTTACCTGCGTCTCGAAACACCATATATTTT
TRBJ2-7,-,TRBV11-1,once,CASSLTWTDYEQYF,TGTGCCAGCAGCTTAACTTGGACAGACTACGAGCAGTACTTC
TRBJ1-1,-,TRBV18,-,CASSPEGRYTEAFF,TGTGCCAGCTCCCCTGAGGGTCGTTACACTGAAGCTTTCTTT
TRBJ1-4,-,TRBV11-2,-,CASSLVGGAQNPFF,TGTGCCAGCAGCTTAGTGGGAGGTGCGCAAAATCCGTTTTTT
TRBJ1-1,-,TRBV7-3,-,CASSLSRGNTEAFF,TGTGCCAGCAGCTTAAGTCGGGGAAACACTGAAGCTTTCTTT
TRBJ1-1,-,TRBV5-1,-,CASSLVGTEAFF,TGCGCCAGCAGCTTGGTCGGCACTGAAGCTTTCTTT
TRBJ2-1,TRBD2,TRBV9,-,CASSVVVAGVGEQFF,TGTGCCAGCAGCGTAGTGGTAGCGGGGGTCGGTGAGCAGTTCTTC
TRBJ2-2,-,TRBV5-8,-,CASSLGSLLRTGELFF,TGTGCCAGCAGCTTGGGTAGTTTACTCCGCACCGGGGAGCTGTTTTTT
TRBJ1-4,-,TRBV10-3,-,CAISGSTNEKLFF,TGTGCCATCAGTGGCTCAACTAATGAAAAACTGTTTTTT
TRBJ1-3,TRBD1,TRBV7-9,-,CASRFGLDRISGNTIYF,TGTGCCAGCAGGTTTGGATTGGACAGGATCTCTGGAAACACCATATATTTT
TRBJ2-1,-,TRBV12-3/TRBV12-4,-,CASSQSRQGEQFF,TGTGCCAGCAGCCAAAGCCGCCAAGGAGAGCAGTTCTTC
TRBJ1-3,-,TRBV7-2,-,CASSPQLLSGNTIYF,TGTGCCAGCAGCCCTCAGCTTCTCTCCGGAAACACCATATATTTT
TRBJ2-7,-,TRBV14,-,CASSQGTYEQYF,TGTGCCAGCAGCCAGGGGACCTACGAGCAGTACTTC
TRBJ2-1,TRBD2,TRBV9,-,CASRPIGGSSYNEQFF,TGTGCCAGCAGACCCATAGGCGGGAGCTCCTACAATGAGCAGTTCTTC
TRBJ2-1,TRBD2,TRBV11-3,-,CASSLGPSSGSYNEQFF,TGTGCCAGCAGCTTAGGTCCCTCTAGCGGATCCTACAATGAGCAGTTCTTC
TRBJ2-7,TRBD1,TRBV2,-,CASNPQTGSYEQYF,TGTGCCAGCAATCCTCAGACAGGGTCCTACGAGCAGTACTTC